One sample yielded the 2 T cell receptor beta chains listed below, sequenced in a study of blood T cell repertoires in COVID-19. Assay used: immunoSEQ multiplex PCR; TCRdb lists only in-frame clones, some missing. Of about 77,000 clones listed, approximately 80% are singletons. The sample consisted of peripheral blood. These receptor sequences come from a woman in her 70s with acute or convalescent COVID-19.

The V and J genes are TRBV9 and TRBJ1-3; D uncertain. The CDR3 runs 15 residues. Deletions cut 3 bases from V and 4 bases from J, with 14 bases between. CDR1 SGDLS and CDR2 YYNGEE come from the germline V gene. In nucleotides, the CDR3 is TGTGCCAGCAGCGAACATCCGGGGTCGGGAAACACCATATATTTT. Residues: CASSEHPGSGNTIYF. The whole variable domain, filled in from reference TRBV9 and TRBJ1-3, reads DSGVTQTPKHLITATGQRVTLRCSPRSGDLSVYWYQQSLDQGLQFLIQYYNGEERAKGNILERFSAQQFPDLHSELNLSSLELGDSALYFCASSEHPGSGNTIYFGEGSWLTVV.

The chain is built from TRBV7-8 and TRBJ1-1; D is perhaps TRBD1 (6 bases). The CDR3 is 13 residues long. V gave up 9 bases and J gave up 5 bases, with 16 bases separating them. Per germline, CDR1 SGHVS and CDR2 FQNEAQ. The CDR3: CASGGNKGTEAFF. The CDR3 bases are TGTGCCAGTGGGGGCAACAAGGGGACTGAAGCTTTCTTT.